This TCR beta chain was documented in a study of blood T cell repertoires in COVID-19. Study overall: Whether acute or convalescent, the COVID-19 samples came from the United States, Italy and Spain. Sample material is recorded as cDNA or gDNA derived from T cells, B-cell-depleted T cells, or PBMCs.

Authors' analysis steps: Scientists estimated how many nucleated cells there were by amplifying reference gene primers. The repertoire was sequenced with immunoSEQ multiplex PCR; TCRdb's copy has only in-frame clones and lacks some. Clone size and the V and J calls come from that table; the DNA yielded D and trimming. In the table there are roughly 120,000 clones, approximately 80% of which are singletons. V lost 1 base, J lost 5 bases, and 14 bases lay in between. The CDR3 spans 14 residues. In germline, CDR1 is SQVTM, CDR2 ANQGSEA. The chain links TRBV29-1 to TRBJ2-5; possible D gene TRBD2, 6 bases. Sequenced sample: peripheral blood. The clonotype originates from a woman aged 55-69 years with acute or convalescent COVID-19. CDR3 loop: CSVEGQGGGETQYF. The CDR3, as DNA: TGCAGCGTTGAAGGCCAGGGTGGGGGGGAGACCCAGTACTTC.